One and the same sample provided the 9 T cell receptor beta chains below, sequenced in a study of early T cells in non-severe SARS-CoV-2 infection. MiXCR was run by TCRdb on the 5' RACE reads, yielding one entry per CDR3 protein. This sample has 40,000 to 60,000 distinct CDR3 sequences; approximately 7.5% occur once, and the top ten carry 5.8%. Specimen: whole blood. Every receptor here comes from an adult who was a healthcare worker with PCR-confirmed SARS-CoV-2 infection or an uninfected control (not recorded which).

This clonotype was seen many times. The chain has TRBV28 and TRBJ2-3, with 12 nucleotides matching TRBD2. The CDR3 has 14 residues. Germline trimming cut 4 bases from V and 4 bases from J; bases unmatched to any gene: 0. Germline V gene lookup returns CDR1 MDHEN and CDR2 SYDVKM. The chain's CDR3 is CASSWTSGADTQYF. CDR3 sequence (DNA): TGTGCCAGCAGTTGGACTAGCGGGGCAGATACGCAGTATTTT.

This sequence joins TRBV7-2 and TRBJ2-3; perhaps TRBD2 as D (5 bases). This CDR3 region has 14 residues. V was trimmed by 7 bases and J by 6 bases, leaving 17 bases between them. Germline CDR1 and CDR2: SGHTA and FQGNSA. CDR3 DNA sequence: TGTGCCAGCAACTCCCCGGAGGCTTGGGATACGCAGTATTTT. Residues: CASNSPEAWDTQYF.

This clonotype was recorded many times. The rearrangement joins TRBV13 to TRBJ2-3; 11 bases fit TRBD2. Germline V lookup: CDR1 PRHDT, CDR2 FYEKMQ (reference sequence). V was pared by 4 bases and J by 0 bases, with 12 bases of the junction left unmatched. CDR3 length: 19 residues. Here the CDR3 DNA reads TGTGCCAGCAGCTCGCTGCTAGCGGGGGGTCTCTCTAGCACAGATACGCAGTATTTT. As protein: CASSSLLAGGLSSTDTQYF.

This clonotype was observed a few times. The chain recombines TRBV18 with TRBJ1-2, with D hard to call. V was pared by 3 bases and J by 7 bases, with 6 bases between. Germline loops: CDR1 KGHSH, CDR2 LQKENI. The CDR3 is 11 residues long. The CDR3, as DNA: TGTGCCAGCTCACCTTCTCTTGGCTACACCTTC. This sequence encodes CASSPSLGYTF.

This clonotype has more than one count but fewer than ten. The gene calls are TRBV28 and TRBJ2-1; maybe TRBD1 (6 bases). V lost 2 bases and J 0 bases, leaving 8 bases between the germline ends. There are 15 residues in the CDR3. CDR1 is MDHEN and CDR2 is SYDVKM in the germline V gene. The CDR3 region has the DNA TGTGCCAGCAGTTTAGAGGGGGTCTCCTACAATGAGCAGTTCTTC. It specifies CASSLEGVSYNEQFF.

In this sample, this clonotype turned up a few times. This chain connects TRBV5-4 to TRBJ1-2, with unresolved D. The CDR3 runs 13 residues. Germline assignment: CDR1 SGHNT and CDR2 YYREEE (reference sequence). V dropped 0 bases and J dropped 5 bases, with 8 bases sitting between them. The CDR3 protein is CASSLEGGYGYTF. The CDR3 DNA sequence: TGTGCCAGCAGCTTGGAAGGAGGGTATGGCTACACCTTC.

This clonotype has at least ten counts. The rearrangement links TRBV27 to TRBJ2-7, with 8 positions matching TRBD1. The CDR3 length is 14 residues. Unmatched junction bases numbered 0, after V lost 0 bases and J lost 2 bases. Germline CDR1 MNHEY, CDR2 SMNVEV (reference sequence). CDR3 DNA: TGTGCCAGCAGTTTATCGACAGGGGCCTACGAGCAGTACTTC. It specifies CASSLSTGAYEQYF.

This clonotype was detected many times. The chain links TRBV27 to TRBJ2-7; D call uncertain. Trimming took off 5 bases at V and 4 bases at J, with 12 bases between the two ends. CDR1 is MNHEY, CDR2 SMNVEV, per germline (reference sequence). The CDR3 loop spans 13 amino acids. Here the CDR3 reads CASSPDHYYEQYF. The DNA for the CDR3 is TGTGCCAGCAGTCCGGACCATTATTACGAGCAGTACTTC.

V gene TRBV4-3 combines with J gene TRBJ2-3; 14 nucleotides align to TRBD2. Losses at the gene ends were 1 base for V and 7 bases for J; bases not matched to a gene: 1. The CDR3 contains 15 residues. Germline assignment: CDR1 LGHNA and CDR2 YSLEER. The DNA for the CDR3 is TGCGCCAGCAGCCAAGGGACTAGCGGGGGGTATACGCAGTATTTT. Protein: CASSQGTSGGYTQYF.